This passage covers 32 T cell receptor beta chains from one sample sequenced in a study of T cell responses to AZD1222 COVID-19 vaccine (dated by TCRdb to the early 2020s). Preparation of the library involved the immunoSEQ multiplex PCR assay. This immuneACCESS table, as held by TCRdb, lists in-frame sequences with V and J called but not all clones. Of the missing ones, under half trace to an unresolved V gene in checked studies; the others have no known cause. The table for this sample lists approximately 110,000 clones; more than 75% of them were counted only once. About 10% of the sample is in the top ten clones. Interpreted using the paper, the time point label stands for: baseline before first vaccination. Sequencing used peripheral blood, obtained on day 0 of AZD1222 vaccination. Source of these receptors: an adult in good health.

This sequence joins TRBV7-9 and TRBJ2-2; maybe TRBD1 (6 bases). This CDR3 has 16 amino acids. CDR1 and CDR2 from the germline V gene are SEHNR and FQNEAQ (reference sequence). V was cut by 0 bases and J by 2 bases, with 10 bases left in between. This CDR3 reads CASSLAGADNTGELFF. Here the CDR3 DNA reads TGTGCCAGCAGCTTAGCGGGGGCGGACAACACCGGGGAGCTGTTTTTT.

The rearrangement joins TRBV9 to TRBJ1-2, with TRBD1 matching 7 bases. J lost 0 bases, V lost 0 bases, and 5 bases had no gene match. From germline, CDR1 is SGDLS and CDR2 YYNGEE. The CDR3 totals 16 residues. This CDR3 is CASSVARTGSNYGYTF. The CDR3 nucleotides read TGTGCCAGCAGCGTAGCCCGGACAGGTTCTAACTATGGCTACACCTTC. Supplemented by reference TRBV9 and TRBJ1-2, the full variable domain reads DSGVTQTPKHLITATGQRVTLRCSPRSGDLSVYWYQQSLDQGLQFLIQYYNGEERAKGNILERFSAQQFPDLHSELNLSSLELGDSALYFCASSVARTGSNYGYTFGSGTRLTVV.

The gene calls are TRBV3-1 (or the pseudogene TRBV3-2) and TRBJ1-3; D may be TRBD1 (5 bases). Trimming left V 4 bases short and J 4 bases short, with 14 bases between. The CDR3 covers 15 residues. Germline-derived CDR1 and CDR2 are LGHDT and YNNKEL (reference sequence). The CDR3 is CASSPGGGTGNTIYF. CDR3 sequence (DNA): TGTGCCAGCAGCCCCGGGGGAGGAACGGGAAACACCATATATTTT.

The genes are TRBV3-1 (or the pseudogene TRBV3-2) and TRBJ2-7; 9 nucleotides match TRBD2. Trimming took 3 bases from V and 0 from J; bases not matched to a gene: 9. Germline V gives CDR1 LGHDT, CDR2 YNNKEL (reference sequence). The CDR3 is 17 amino acids. This chain's CDR3 is CASSQENLAGLSYEQYF. The CDR3 nucleotides read TGTGCCAGCAGCCAGGAGAACCTAGCGGGGCTCTCCTACGAGCAGTACTTC.

The chain carries TRBV6-5 and TRBJ2-7; TRBD2 matches 7 bases. With V trimmed by 3 bases and J by 4 bases, 6 bases remained unmatched. Germline CDR1 is MNHEY and CDR2 is SVGAGI. The CDR3 has 14 amino acids. The CDR3 coding sequence is TGTGCCAGCAGTTATGCGGGAGACGAATACGAGCAGTACTTC. As protein: CASSYAGDEYEQYF.

This chain links TRBV13 with TRBJ2-7; 10 bases align to TRBD2. This CDR3 spans 13 amino acids. CDR1 PRHDT and CDR2 FYEKMQ come from the germline V gene (reference sequence). V lost 8 bases and J lost 5; bases outside the gene matches: 6. For the CDR3, the DNA is TGTGCCAGCCGGACTAGCGGTCGCGACGAGCAGTACTTC. Translated, it gives CASRTSGRDEQYF.

The chain recombines TRBV7-9 with TRBJ1-1; tentatively, D is TRBD1 (6 bases). The CDR3 is made up of 17 amino acids. The germline gives CDR1 SEHNR, CDR2 FQNEAQ (reference sequence). Between the trimmed V and J ends, which lost 5 bases and 2 bases, there was a span of 21 bases. The CDR3 loop reads CASSPGGAGAVNTEAFF. As DNA, the CDR3 is TGTGCCAGCAGCCCGGGCGGGGCGGGGGCGGTAAACACTGAAGCTTTCTTT.

The chain has TRBV7-2 and TRBJ1-2; D is unclear. Germline lookup yields CDR1 SGHTA and CDR2 FQGNSA. V shed 6 bases and J shed 5 bases, with 16 bases lying between them. The CDR3 is 14 amino acids. CDR3 protein: CASSLFRNLYGYTF. The CDR3 DNA reads as TGTGCCAGCAGTCTATTCAGGAACCTTTATGGCTACACCTTC.

This clone was observed many times. This chain joins TRBV6-1 and TRBJ2-5, with 8 bases aligning to TRBD1. V was pared by 3 bases and J by 1 base, with 4 bases of the junction left unmatched. The CDR3 has 15 residues. Per germline, CDR1 MNHNS and CDR2 SASEGT. This chain's CDR3 is CASSESTGGQETQYF. In nucleotides, the CDR3 is TGTGCCAGCAGTGAGTCCACAGGGGGCCAAGAGACCCAGTACTTC.

Here the CDR3 reads CASSIRRLADQETQYF. In nucleotides, the CDR3 is TGTGCCAGTAGTATTCGAAGGCTAGCGGACCAAGAGACCCAGTACTTC. The gene calls are TRBV19 and TRBJ2-5, with 7 nucleotides matching TRBD2. Germline V gene lookup returns CDR1 LNHDA and CDR2 SQIVND (reference sequence). This CDR3 contains 16 residues. V lost 3 bases and J lost 0; bases outside the gene matches: 7.

The rearrangement joins TRBV4-1 to TRBJ2-3; no clear D gene. The V end lost 1 base, the J end lost 0 bases, and 14 bases lay between the germline ends. Germline V gene data show CDR1 as MGHRA and CDR2 as YSYEKL. The CDR3 totals 17 residues. The CDR3 DNA reads TGCGCCAGCAGCCAAGGGATAGGCTACATGAGCACAGATACGCAGTATTTT. Translation: CASSQGIGYMSTDTQYF.

J is TRBJ1-6 and V is TRBV7-8; D is unresolved. The ends were cut back, 0 bases at V and 10 bases at J, with 13 bases in the middle. The germline CDR1 and CDR2 sequences are SGHVS and FQNEAQ. The CDR3 extends over 15 amino acids. DNA for the CDR3: TGTGCCAGCAGCTTAGCGAGGGATTCGGGGTCACCCCTCCACTTT. Translating gives CASSLARDSGSPLHF.

V and J are TRBV3-1 (or the pseudogene TRBV3-2) and TRBJ2-7, with D tentatively TRBD1 (5 bases). The CDR3 totals 15 residues. In germline, CDR1 is LGHDT, CDR2 YNNKEL (reference sequence). V dropped 0 bases and J dropped 6 bases, with 15 bases sitting between them. The CDR3 loop reads CASSQDPSGYPEQYF. As DNA, the CDR3 is TGTGCCAGCAGCCAAGATCCATCAGGGTACCCCGAGCAGTACTTC.

This sequence joins TRBV6-5 and TRBJ2-3; 7 bases map to TRBD2. CDR1 and CDR2 from the germline V gene are MNHEY and SVGAGI. The CDR3 totals 15 residues. V shed 5 bases and J 0 bases; nucleotides not matched to a gene: 5. Here the CDR3 reads CASSPRGESTDTQYF. CDR3 bases: TGTGCCAGCAGTCCCCGGGGGGAAAGCACAGATACGCAGTATTTT.

The table lists this clone with a count of one. J is TRBJ1-2 and V is TRBV28; D is perhaps TRBD1 (5 bases). The CDR3 runs to 12 residues. Germline values: CDR1 MDHEN, CDR2 SYDVKM. The DNA of the CDR3 is TGTGTCCACTCGACGGGGGTGGATGGCTACACCTTC. Protein: CVHSTGVDGYTF.

CDR3 coding DNA: TGTGCCAGTAGGGACCCCCATCGCACAGATACGCAGTATTTT. Translation: CASRDPHRTDTQYF. J is TRBJ2-3 and V is TRBV19; D ambiguous. The CDR3 length is 14 residues. V was clipped by 6 bases and J by 1 base, with 11 bases between them. The germline CDR1 and CDR2 sequences are LNHDA and SQIVND (reference sequence).

This sequence joins TRBV9 and TRBJ1-1; D gene unclear. The germline CDR1 and CDR2 sequences are SGDLS and YYNGEE. V was pared by 2 bases and J by 1 base, with 9 bases between. The CDR3 runs to 14 residues. The CDR3 region has the DNA TGTGCCAGCAGCGTCGAGGACGGGAACACTGAAGCTTTCTTT. Residues: CASSVEDGNTEAFF.

Details on this clone: In the same sample, other DNA sequences code for this CDR3. The CDR3 is CASSPRQGNSPLHF. The CDR3 coding sequence is TGTGCCAGCAGCCCAAGACAGGGGAATTCACCCCTCCACTTT. The chain employs TRBV11-3 and TRBJ1-6, with 8 bases matching TRBD1. Per the germline V gene, CDR1 is SGHNT and CDR2 is YENEEA. V lost 5 bases to trimming and J lost 7 bases; unmatched junction nucleotides: 4. The CDR3 is 14 residues long.

The V call is TRBV7-9, the J call TRBJ2-7; the D gene is possibly TRBD1 (5 bases). This CDR3 has 12 residues. V gave up 3 bases and J gave up 4 bases, with 7 bases separating them. Germline lookup yields CDR1 SEHNR and CDR2 FQNEAQ (reference sequence). CDR3 bases: TGTGCCAGCAGCTTCCAGGGTTACGAGCAGTACTTC. Protein: CASSFQGYEQYF.

The chain employs TRBV5-4 and TRBJ1-2; 7 bases line up with TRBD1. V lost 4 bases, J lost 2 bases, and 2 bases stayed unmatched. Germline V lookup: CDR1 SGHNT, CDR2 YYREEE (reference sequence). The CDR3 extends over 13 amino acids. The CDR3 region has the DNA TGTGCCAGCAGCGAGACAGGGAACTATGGCTACACCTTC. Translating gives CASSETGNYGYTF.

The CDR3 region is CASSEQGGYGSGSWPYEQYF. The CDR3 coding sequence is TGTGCCAGCAGTGAACAGGGGGGATATGGGAGCGGGAGTTGGCCTTACGAGCAGTACTTC. The chain uses TRBV6-1 and TRBJ2-7, with a weak D call TRBD2 (8 bases). Trimming removed 2 bases at V and 4 bases at J, with 30 bases between. Looked up from germline, CDR1 is MNHNS and CDR2 is SASEGT. CDR3 length: 20 amino acids.

V is TRBV28 and J is TRBJ2-7; 12 bases match TRBD1. V was clipped by 7 bases and J by 2 bases; unmatched bases: 6. The CDR3 runs to 15 residues. Looked up from germline, CDR1 is MDHEN and CDR2 is SYDVKM. This chain's CDR3 is CASTSGQGAAYEQYF. Written as DNA, the CDR3 is TGTGCCAGCACCTCGGGACAGGGGGCTGCCTACGAGCAGTACTTC.

The rearrangement uses TRBV2 and TRBJ1-1; the D is unclear. CDR1 SNHLY and CDR2 FYNNEI come from the germline V gene. The CDR3 totals 14 residues. Trimming took off 7 bases at V and 3 bases at J, with 15 bases between the two ends. Here the CDR3 DNA reads TGTGCCAGCACCAGACGTAGTGTGGACACTGAAGCTTTCTTT. Protein: CASTRRSVDTEAFF.

Here the CDR3 reads CASSPGRGVTDTQYF. The CDR3, as DNA: TGTGCCAGCTCACCCGGTCGGGGGGTGACAGATACGCAGTATTTT. The gene calls are TRBV18 and TRBJ2-3, with 7 bases fitting TRBD2. V gave up 3 bases and J gave up 3 bases; unmatched junction bases: 6. The CDR3 has 15 amino acids. Germline-derived CDR1 and CDR2 are KGHSH and LQKENI.

In this sample, this clone turned up once. This chain connects TRBV12-5 to TRBJ1-5, with D hard to call. CDR3 length equals 12 residues. Per germline, CDR1 LGHNT and CDR2 FRNRAP. V lost 7 bases and J 3 bases, leaving 7 bases between the germline ends. CDR3 nucleotide sequence: TGTGCTAGTGAATTCAACAATCAGCCCCAGCATTTT. Its protein is CASEFNNQPQHF.

The chain uses TRBV11-1 and TRBJ2-4, with D perhaps TRBD2 (5 bases). CDR3 length: 11 residues. With 1 base removed from V and 13 bases from J, the gap between germline ends came to 8 bases. The germline CDR1 and CDR2 sequences are SGHAT and FQDESV (reference sequence). The CDR3 spells CASSLGTLQYF. CDR3 coding DNA: TGTGCCAGCAGCTTAGGGACTCTACAGTACTTC.

The chain combines TRBV13 with TRBJ2-7; D is uncertain. From germline, CDR1 is PRHDT and CDR2 FYEKMQ (reference sequence). V lost 1 base and J 6 bases, leaving 10 bases between the germline ends. The CDR3 has 13 residues. The CDR3 here is CASSLEFYTEQYF. CDR3 sequence (DNA): TGTGCCAGCAGCTTAGAATTCTACACCGAGCAGTACTTC. The full variable domain, completed using reference TRBV13 and TRBJ2-7, is AAGVIQSPRHLIKEKRETATLKCYPIPRHDTVYWYQQGPGQDPQFLISFYEKMQSDKGSIPDRFSAQQFSDYHSELNMSSLELGDSALYFCASSLEFYTEQYFGPGTRLTVT.

The rearrangement links TRBV29-1 to TRBJ1-1, with D possibly TRBD1 on 6 matching bases. Trimming shortened V by 4 bases and J by 0 bases, and 15 bases separated the two germline ends. This CDR3 has 15 amino acids. Per the germline V gene, CDR1 is SQVTM and CDR2 is ANQGSEA. CDR3 DNA sequence: TGCAGCGTTGCCACCTACAGGGCTGTGAACACTGAAGCTTTCTTT. Amino acid sequence: CSVATYRAVNTEAFF.

The chain couples TRBV6-5 to TRBJ2-2; D not resolved. V was pared by 8 bases and J by 4 bases, with 11 bases between. This CDR3 spans 13 amino acids. Germline V lookup: CDR1 MNHEY, CDR2 SVGAGI. The CDR3 bases are TGTGCCAGCGGAATAAATCCCACCGGGGAGCTGTTTTTT. Its translation is CASGINPTGELFF.

This clone was picked up a small number of times. This chain links TRBV5-5 with TRBJ1-6; a possible D gene is TRBD1 (5 bases). The CDR3 spans 14 residues. CDR1 and CDR2 (germline): SGHKS, YYEKEE (reference sequence). V lost 1 base to trimming and J lost 8 bases, with 10 bases between them. The CDR3 loop reads CASSLWGSDSPLHF. In DNA, the CDR3 is TGTGCCAGCAGCTTGTGGGGGTCGGATTCACCCCTCCACTTT. Variable domain in full (rest from reference TRBV5-5 and TRBJ1-6): DAGVTQSPTHLIKTRGQQVTLRCSPISGHKSVSWYQQVLGQGPQFIFQYYEKEERGRGNFPDRFSARQFPNYSSELNVNALLLGDSALYLCASSLWGSDSPLHFGNGTRLTVT.

The rearrangement links TRBV21-1 to TRBJ1-5. TRBV21-1 counts as a pseudogene. The CDR3 runs 15 residues. CDR3 DNA: TGTGCCAGCAGCAAAGGTTCCTCCGGGGGTCAGCCCCAGCATTTT. It specifies CASSKGSSGGQPQHF.

This chain connects TRBV7-3 to TRBJ2-5, with TRBD2 matching 13 bases. The CDR3 length is 18 residues. CDR1 and CDR2 from the germline V gene are SGHTA and FQGTGA. Losses at the gene ends were 5 bases for V and 0 bases for J; bases not matched to a gene: 9. The CDR3, as DNA: TGTGCCAGCAGCGCCGCCCCGGGGACTAGCGGGGACCAAGAGACCCAGTACTTC. Translated: CASSAAPGTSGDQETQYF.